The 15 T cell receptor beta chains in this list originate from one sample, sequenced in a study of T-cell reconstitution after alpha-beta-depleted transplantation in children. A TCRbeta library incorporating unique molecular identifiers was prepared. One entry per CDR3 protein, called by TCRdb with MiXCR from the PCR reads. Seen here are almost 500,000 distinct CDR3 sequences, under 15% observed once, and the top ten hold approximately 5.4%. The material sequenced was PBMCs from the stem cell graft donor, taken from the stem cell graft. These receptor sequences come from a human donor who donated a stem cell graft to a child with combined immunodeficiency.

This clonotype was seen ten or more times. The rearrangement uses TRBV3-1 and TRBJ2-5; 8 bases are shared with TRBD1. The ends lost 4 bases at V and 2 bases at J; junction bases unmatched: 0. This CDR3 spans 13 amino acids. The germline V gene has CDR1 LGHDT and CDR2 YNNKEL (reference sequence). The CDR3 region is CASSRDRQETQYF. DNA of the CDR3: TGTGCCAGCAGCCGGGACAGGCAAGAGACCCAGTACTTC.

Here the CDR3 DNA reads TGTGCCAGCAGCTACGCAGGAACTATCACTGAAGCTTTCTTT. Translating gives CASSYAGTITEAFF. The rearrangement joins TRBV7-2 to TRBJ1-1; no clear D gene. Trimming removed 4 bases at V and 4 bases at J, with 13 bases between. This CDR3 has 14 residues. The germline V gene encodes CDR1 SGHTA and CDR2 FQGNSA.

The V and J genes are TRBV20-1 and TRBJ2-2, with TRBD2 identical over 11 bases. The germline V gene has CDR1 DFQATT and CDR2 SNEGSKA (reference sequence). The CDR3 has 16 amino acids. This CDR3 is CSASSGRWGDTGELFF. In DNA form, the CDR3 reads TGCAGCGCATCTAGCGGGAGGTGGGGTGACACCGGGGAGCTGTTTTTT.

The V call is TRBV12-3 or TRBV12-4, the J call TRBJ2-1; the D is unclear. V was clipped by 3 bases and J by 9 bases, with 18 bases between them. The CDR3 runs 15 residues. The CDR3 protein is CASSFHPPGAGEQFF. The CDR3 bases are TGTGCCAGCAGTTTTCACCCTCCTGGAGCTGGTGAGCAGTTCTTC.

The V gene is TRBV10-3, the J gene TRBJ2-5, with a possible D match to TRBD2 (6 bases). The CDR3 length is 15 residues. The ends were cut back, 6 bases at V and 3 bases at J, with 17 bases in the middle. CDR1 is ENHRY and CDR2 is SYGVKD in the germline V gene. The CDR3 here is CAISGTPNREETQYF. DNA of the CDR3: TGTGCCATCAGCGGGACTCCTAACCGCGAAGAGACCCAGTACTTC.

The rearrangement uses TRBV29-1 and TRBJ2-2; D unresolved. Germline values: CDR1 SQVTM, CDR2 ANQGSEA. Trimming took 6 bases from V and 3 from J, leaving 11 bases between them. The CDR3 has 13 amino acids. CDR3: CSVEIYDTGELFF. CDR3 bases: TGCAGCGTAGAGATTTACGACACCGGGGAGCTGTTTTTT.

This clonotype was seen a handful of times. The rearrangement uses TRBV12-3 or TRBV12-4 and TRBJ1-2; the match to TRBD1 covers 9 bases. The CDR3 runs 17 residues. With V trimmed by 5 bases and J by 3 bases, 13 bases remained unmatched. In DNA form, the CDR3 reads TGTGCCAGCAGTAGAAAATTCGGACAGGGGTTTCACTATGGCTACACCTTC. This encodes CASSRKFGQGFHYGYTF.

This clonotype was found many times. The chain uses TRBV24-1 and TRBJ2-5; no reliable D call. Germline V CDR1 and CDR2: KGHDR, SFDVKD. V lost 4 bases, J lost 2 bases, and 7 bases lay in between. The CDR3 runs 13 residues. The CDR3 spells CATSESPQETQYF. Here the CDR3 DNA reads TGTGCCACCAGTGAATCTCCGCAAGAGACCCAGTACTTC.

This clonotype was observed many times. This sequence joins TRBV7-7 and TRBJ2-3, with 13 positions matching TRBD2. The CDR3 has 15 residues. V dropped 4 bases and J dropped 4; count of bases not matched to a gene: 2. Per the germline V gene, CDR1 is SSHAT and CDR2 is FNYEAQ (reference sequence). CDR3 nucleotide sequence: TGTGCCAGCAGCTCGGGACTAGCGGGGTCAGATACGCAGTATTTT. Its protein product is CASSSGLAGSDTQYF. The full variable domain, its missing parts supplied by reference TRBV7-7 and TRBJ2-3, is GAGVSQSPRYKVTKRGQDVTLRCDPISSHATLYWYQQALGQGPEFLTYFNYEAQPDKSGLPSDRFSAERPEGSISTLTIQRTEQRDSAMYRCASSSGLAGSDTQYFGPGTRLTVL.

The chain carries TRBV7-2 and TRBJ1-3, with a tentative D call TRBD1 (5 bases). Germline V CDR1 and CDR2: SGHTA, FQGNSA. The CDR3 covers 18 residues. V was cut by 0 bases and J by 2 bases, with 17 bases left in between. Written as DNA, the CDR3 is TGTGCCAGCAGCTTAGCTGCCGCCGGGGGAGGTACTGGAAACACCATATATTTT. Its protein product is CASSLAAAGGGTGNTIYF.

This chain's CDR3 is CASIRQGSYEQYF. The CDR3 nucleotides are TGTGCCAGCATCAGACAGGGGAGCTACGAGCAGTACTTC. The J gene is TRBJ2-7, the V gene TRBV28; 8 nucleotides line up with TRBD1. V gave up 7 bases and J gave up 3 bases; unmatched junction bases: 5. Germline V gene data show CDR1 as MDHEN and CDR2 as SYDVKM. This CDR3 spans 13 amino acids. Supplemented by reference TRBV28 and TRBJ2-7, the full variable domain reads DVKVTQSSRYLVKRTGEKVFLECVQDMDHENMFWYRQDPGLGLRLIYFSYDVKMKEKGDIPEGYSVSREKKERFSLILESASTNQTSMYLCASIRQGSYEQYFGPGTRLTVT.

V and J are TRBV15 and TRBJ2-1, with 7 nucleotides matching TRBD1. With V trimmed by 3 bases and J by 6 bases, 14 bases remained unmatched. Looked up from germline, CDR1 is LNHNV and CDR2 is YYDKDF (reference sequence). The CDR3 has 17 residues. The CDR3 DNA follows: TGTGCCACCAGCAGTACCGGGACAGCAAGTTTTCCCAATGAGCAGTTCTTC. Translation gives CATSSTGTASFPNEQFF.

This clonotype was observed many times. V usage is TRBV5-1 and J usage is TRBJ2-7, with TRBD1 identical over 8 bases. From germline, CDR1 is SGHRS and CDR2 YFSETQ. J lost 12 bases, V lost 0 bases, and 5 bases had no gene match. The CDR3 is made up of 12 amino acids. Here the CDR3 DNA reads TGCGCCAGCAGCTTGGCTGGGACAGGCCTGTACTTC. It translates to CASSLAGTGLYF.

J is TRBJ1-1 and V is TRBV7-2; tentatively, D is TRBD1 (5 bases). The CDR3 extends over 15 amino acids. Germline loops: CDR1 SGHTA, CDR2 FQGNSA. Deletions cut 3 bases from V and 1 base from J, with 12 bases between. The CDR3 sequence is CASSFWEGQNTEAFF. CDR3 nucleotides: TGTGCCAGCAGCTTTTGGGAGGGGCAGAACACTGAAGCTTTCTTT.

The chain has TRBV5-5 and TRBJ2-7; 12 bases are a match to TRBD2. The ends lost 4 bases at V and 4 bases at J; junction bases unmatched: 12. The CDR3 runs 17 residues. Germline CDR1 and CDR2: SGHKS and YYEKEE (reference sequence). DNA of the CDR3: TGTGCCAGCAGCCCGTCACTAGCGGGAGGCACAAGGTACGAGCAGTACTTC. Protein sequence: CASSPSLAGGTRYEQYF.